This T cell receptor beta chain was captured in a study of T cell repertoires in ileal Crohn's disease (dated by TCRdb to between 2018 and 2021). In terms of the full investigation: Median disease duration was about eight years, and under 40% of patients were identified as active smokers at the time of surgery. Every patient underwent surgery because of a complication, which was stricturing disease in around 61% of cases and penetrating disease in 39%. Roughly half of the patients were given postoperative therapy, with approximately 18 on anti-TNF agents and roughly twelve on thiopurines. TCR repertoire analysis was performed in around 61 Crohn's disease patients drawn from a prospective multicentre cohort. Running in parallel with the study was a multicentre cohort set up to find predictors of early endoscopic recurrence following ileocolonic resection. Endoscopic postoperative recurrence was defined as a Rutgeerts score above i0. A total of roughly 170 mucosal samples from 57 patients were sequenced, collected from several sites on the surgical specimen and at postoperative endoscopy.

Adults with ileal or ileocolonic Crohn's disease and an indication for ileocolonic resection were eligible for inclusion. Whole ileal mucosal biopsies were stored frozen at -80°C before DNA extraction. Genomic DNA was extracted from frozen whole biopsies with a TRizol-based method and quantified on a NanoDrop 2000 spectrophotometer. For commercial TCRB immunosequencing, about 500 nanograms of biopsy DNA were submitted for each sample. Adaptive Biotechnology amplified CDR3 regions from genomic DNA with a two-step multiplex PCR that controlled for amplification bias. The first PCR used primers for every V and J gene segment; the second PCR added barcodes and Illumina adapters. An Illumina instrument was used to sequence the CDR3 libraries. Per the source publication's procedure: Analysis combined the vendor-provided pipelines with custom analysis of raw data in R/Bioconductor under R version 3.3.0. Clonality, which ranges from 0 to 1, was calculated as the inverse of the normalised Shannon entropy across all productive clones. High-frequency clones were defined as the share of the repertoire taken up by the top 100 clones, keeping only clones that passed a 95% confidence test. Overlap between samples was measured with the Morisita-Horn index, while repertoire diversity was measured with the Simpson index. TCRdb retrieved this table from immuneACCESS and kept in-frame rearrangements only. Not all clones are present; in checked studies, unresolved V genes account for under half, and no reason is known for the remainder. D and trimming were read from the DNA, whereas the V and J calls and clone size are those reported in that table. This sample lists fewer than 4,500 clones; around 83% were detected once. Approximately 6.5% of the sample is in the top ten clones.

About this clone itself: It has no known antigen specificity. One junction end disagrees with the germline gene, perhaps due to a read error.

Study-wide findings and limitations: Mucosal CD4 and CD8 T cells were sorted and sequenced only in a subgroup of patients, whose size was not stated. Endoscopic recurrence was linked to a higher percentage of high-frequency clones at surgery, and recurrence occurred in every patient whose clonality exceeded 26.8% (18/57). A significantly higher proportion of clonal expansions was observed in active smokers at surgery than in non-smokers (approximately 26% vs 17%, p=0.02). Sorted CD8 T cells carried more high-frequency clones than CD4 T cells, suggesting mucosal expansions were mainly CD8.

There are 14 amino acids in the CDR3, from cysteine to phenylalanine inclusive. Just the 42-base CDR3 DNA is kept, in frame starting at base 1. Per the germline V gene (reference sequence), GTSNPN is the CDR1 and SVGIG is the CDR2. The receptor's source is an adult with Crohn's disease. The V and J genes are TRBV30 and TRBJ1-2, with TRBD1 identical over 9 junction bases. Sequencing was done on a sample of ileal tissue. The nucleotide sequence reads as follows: TGTGCCTGGAGTGATACAGGGGGCGTCTATGGCTGCACCTTC. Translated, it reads CAWSDTGGVYGCTF. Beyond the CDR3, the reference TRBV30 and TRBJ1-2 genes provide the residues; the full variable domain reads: SQTIHQWPATLVQPVGSPLSLECTVEGTSNPNLYWYRQAAGRGLQLLFYSVGIGQISSEVPQNLSASRPQDRQFILSSKKLLLSDSGFYLCAWSDTGGVYGCTFGSGTRLTVV.